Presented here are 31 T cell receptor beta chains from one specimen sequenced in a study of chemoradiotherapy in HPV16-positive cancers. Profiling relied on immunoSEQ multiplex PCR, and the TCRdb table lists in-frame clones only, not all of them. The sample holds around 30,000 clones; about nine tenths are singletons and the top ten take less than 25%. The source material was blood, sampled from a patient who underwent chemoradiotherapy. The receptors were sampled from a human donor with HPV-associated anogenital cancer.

The CDR3 DNA reads as TGTGCCAGCTCACGAGCCGGGACAGGGCTTAGCAATCAGCCCCAGCATTTT. Its protein is CASSRAGTGLSNQPQHF. The gene calls are TRBV18 and TRBJ1-5; TRBD1 matches 9 bases. CDR3 length: 17 amino acids. V was clipped by 4 bases and J by 0 bases; unmatched bases: 7. Germline V gene lookup returns CDR1 KGHSH and CDR2 LQKENI.

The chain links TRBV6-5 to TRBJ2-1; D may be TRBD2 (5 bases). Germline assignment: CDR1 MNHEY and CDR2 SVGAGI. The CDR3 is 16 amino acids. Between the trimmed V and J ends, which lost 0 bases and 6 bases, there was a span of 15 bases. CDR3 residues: CASSYSPGEGFNEQFF. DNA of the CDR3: TGTGCCAGCAGTTACTCTCCCGGGGAAGGATTCAATGAGCAGTTCTTC.

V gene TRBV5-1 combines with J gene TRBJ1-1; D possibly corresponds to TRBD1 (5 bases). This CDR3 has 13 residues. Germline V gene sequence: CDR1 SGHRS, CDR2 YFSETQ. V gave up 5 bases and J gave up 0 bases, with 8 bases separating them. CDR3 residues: CASRGLLNTEAFF. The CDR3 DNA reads TGCGCCAGCAGGGGGCTTTTGAACACTGAAGCTTTCTTT.

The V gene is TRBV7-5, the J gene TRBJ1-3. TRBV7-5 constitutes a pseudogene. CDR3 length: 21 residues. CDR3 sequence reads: CVRSLAPTPHTGGKAGNTIYF. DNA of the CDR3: TGTGTCAGAAGCTTAGCGCCCACACCTCACACAGGAGGGAAGGCCGGAAACACCATATATTTT.

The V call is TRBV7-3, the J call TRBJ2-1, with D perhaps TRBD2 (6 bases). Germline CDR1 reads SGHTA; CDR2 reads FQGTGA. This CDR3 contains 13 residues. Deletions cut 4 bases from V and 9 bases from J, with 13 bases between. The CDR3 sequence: CASSSGVGGEQFF. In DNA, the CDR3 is TGTGCCAGCAGCTCGGGGGTTGGCGGTGAGCAGTTCTTC.

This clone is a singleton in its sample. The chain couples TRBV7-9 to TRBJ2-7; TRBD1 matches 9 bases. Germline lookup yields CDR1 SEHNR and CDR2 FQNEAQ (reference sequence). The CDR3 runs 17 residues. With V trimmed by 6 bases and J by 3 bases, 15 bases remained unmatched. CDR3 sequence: CASSLGDRVPYSYEQYF. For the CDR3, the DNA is TGTGCCAGCAGTCTAGGGGACAGGGTTCCATATAGCTACGAGCAGTACTTC.

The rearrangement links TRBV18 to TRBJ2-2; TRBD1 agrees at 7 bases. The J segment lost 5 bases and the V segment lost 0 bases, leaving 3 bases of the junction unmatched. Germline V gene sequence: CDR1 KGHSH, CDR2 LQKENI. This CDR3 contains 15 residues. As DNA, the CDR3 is TGTGCCAGCTCACCACCCCACAGGGGTACCGGGGAGCTGTTTTTT. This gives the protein CASSPPHRGTGELFF.

As DNA, the CDR3 is TGTGCCAGCAGCCCCCGGGACAGGGAAAATGAAAAACTGTTTTTT. Amino acid sequence: CASSPRDRENEKLFF. The gene calls are TRBV4-2 and TRBJ1-4; 9 bases match TRBD1. V was clipped by 4 bases and J by 5 bases; unmatched bases: 5. CDR3 length: 15 amino acids. CDR1 is LGHNA, CDR2 YNFKEQ, per germline.

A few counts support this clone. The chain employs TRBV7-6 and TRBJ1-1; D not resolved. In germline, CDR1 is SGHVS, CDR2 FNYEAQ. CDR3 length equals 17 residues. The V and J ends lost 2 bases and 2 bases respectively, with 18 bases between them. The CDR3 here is CASSLIALHDTNTEAFF. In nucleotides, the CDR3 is TGTGCCAGCAGCTTAATCGCCCTTCACGACACCAACACTGAAGCTTTCTTT.

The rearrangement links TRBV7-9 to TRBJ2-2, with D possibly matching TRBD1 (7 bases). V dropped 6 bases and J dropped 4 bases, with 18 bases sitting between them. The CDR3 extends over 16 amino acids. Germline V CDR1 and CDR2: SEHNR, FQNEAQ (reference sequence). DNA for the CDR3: TGTGCCAGCAGATATGAAGGAGGGGACAGCACCGGGGAGCTGTTTTTT. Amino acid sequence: CASRYEGGDSTGELFF.

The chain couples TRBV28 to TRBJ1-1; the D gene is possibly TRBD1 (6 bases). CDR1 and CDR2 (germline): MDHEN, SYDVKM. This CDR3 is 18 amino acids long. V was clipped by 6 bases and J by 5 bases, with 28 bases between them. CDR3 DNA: TGTGCCAGCAGCCCGCTTTTTATAGGGGGGCGAGAACGAACTGAAGCTTTCTTT. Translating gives CASSPLFIGGRERTEAFF.

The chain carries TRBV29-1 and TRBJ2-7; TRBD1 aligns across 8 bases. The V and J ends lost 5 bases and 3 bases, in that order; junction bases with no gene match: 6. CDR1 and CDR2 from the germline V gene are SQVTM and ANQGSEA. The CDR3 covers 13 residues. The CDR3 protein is CSVTGTGDYEQYF. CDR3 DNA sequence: TGCAGCGTTACCGGGACAGGAGACTACGAGCAGTACTTC.

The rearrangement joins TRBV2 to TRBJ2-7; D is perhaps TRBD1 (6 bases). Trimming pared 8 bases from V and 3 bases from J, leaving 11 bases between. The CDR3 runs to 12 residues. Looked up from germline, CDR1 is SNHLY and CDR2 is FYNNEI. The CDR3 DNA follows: TGTGCCAGCTCCGGACAGATCTACGAGCAGTACTTC. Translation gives CASSGQIYEQYF.

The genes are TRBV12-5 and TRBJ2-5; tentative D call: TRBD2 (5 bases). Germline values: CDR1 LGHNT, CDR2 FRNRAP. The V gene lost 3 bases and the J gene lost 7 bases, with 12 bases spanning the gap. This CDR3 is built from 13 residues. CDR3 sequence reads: CASGLEGLGTQYF. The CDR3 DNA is TGTGCTAGTGGTTTAGAGGGCTTGGGGACCCAGTACTTC.

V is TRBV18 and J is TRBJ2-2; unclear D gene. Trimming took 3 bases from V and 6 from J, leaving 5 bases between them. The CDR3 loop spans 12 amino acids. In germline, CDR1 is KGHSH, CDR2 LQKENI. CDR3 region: CASSPPAGELFF. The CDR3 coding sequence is TGTGCCAGCTCACCCCCAGCCGGGGAGCTGTTTTTT.

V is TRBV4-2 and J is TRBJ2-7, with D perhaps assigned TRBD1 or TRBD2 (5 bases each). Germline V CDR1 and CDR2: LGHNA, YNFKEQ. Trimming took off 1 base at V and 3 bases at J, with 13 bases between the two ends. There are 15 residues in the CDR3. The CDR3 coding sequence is TGTGCCAGCAGCCAAGCCGGGGCCGACGGCTACGAGCAGTACTTC. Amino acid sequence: CASSQAGADGYEQYF.

The CDR3: CAWRAGTGGELFF. The CDR3 region has the DNA TGTGCCTGGAGGGCGGGGACGGGCGGGGAGCTGTTTTTT. The rearrangement uses TRBV30 and TRBJ2-2, with D perhaps TRBD2 (6 bases). The ends were cut back, 3 bases at V and 7 bases at J, with 12 bases in the middle. This CDR3 contains 13 residues. CDR1 and CDR2 (germline): GTSNPN, SVGIG (reference sequence).

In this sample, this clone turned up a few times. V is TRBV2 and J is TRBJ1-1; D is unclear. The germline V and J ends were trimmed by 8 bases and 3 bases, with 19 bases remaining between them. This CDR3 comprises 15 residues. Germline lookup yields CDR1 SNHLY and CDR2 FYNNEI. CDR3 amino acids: CASGRHEERDTEAFF. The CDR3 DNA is TGTGCCAGCGGCAGACATGAGGAACGAGACACTGAAGCTTTCTTT.

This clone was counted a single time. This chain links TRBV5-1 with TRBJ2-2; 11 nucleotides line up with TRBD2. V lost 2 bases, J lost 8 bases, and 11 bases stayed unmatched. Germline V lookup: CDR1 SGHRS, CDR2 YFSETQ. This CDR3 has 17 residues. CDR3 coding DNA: TGCGCCAGCAGCTTAGTGGGACTAGCGGTTTCATCGGGGGAGCTGTTTTTT. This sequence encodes CASSLVGLAVSSGELFF.

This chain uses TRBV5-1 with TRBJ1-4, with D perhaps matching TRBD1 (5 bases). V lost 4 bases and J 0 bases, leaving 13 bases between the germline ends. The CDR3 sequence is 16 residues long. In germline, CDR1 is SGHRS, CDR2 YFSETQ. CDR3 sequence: CASSPGPTATNEKLFF. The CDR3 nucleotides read TGCGCCAGCAGCCCGGGACCTACGGCAACTAATGAAAAACTGTTTTTT.

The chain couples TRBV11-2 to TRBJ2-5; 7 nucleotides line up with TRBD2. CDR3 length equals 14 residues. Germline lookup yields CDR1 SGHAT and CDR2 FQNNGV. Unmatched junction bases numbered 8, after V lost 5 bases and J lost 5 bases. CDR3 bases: TGTGCCAGCAGCAAAGCCGGGGGGTATGAGACCCAGTACTTC. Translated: CASSKAGGYETQYF.

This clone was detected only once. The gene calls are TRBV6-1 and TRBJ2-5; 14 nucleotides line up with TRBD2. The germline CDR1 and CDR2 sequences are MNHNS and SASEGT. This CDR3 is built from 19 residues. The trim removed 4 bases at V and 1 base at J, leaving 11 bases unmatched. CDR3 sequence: CASSASGTSGRGVQETQYF. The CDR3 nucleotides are TGTGCCAGCAGTGCATCCGGGACTAGCGGGAGAGGGGTCCAAGAGACCCAGTACTTC.

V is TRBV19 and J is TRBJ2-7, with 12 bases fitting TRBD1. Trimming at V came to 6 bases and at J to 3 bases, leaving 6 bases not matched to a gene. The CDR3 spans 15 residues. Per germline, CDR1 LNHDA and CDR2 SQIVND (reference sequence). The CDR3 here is CASSLGTGGFYEQYF. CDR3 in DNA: TGTGCCAGTAGCCTCGGGACAGGGGGCTTCTACGAGCAGTACTTC. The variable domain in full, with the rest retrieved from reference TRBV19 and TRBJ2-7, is DGGITQSPKYLFRKEGQNVTLSCEQNLNHDAMYWYRQDPGQGLRLIYYSQIVNDFQKGDIAEGYSVSREKKESFPLTVTSAQKNPTAFYLCASSLGTGGFYEQYFGPGTRLTVT.

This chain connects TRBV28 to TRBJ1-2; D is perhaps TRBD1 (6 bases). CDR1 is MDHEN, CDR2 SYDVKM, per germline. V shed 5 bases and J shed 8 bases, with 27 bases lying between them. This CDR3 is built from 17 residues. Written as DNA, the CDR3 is TGTGCCAGCAGTACTCGGACAGCCACCCTCCTTAACGTCGGCTACACCTTC. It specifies CASSTRTATLLNVGYTF.

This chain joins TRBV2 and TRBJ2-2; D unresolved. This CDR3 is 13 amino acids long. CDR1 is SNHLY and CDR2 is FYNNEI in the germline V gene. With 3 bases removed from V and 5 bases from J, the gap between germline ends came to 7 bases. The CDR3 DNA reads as TGTGCCAGCAGTGAGACCGAAACCGGGGAGCTGTTTTTT. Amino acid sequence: CASSETETGELFF.

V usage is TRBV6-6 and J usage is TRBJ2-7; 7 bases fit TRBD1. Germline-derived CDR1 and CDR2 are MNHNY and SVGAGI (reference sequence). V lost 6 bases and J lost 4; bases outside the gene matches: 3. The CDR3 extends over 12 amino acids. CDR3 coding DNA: TGTGCCAGCAGATCACAGGGGTACGAGCAGTACTTC. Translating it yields CASRSQGYEQYF.

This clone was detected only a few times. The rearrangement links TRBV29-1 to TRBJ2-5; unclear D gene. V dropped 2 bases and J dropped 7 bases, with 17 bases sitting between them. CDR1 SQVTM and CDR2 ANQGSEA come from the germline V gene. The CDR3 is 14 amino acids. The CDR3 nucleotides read TGCAGCGTTGAACATTCGACAAAATTCGGGACCCAGTACTTC. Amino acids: CSVEHSTKFGTQYF.

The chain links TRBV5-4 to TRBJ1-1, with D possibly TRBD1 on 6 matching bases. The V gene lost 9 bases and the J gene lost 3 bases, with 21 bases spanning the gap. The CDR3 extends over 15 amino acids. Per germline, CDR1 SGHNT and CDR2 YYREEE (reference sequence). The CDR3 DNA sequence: TGTGCCACATCTACTAAGTGGGGGGCGTACACTGAAGCTTTCTTT. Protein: CATSTKWGAYTEAFF. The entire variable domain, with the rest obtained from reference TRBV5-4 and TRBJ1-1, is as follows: ETGVTQSPTHLIKTRGQQVTLRCSSQSGHNTVSWYQQALGQGPQFIFQYYREEENGRGNFPPRFSGLQFPNYSSELNVNALELDDSALYLCATSTKWGAYTEAFFGQGTRLTVV.

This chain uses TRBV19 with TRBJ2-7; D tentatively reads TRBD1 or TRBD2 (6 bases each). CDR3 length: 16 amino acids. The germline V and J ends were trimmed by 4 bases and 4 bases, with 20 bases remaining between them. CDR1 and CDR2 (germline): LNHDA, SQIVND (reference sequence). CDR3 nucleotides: TGTGCCAGTAGTAAGGGGGGAAGGGGCCGAGTTTACGAGCAGTACTTC. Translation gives CASSKGGRGRVYEQYF.

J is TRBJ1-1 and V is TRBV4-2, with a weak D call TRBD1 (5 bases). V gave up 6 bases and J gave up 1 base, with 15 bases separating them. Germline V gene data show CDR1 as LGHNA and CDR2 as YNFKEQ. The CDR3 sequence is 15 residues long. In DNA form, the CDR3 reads TGTGCCAGCAGACAAATTGGAGGGGAGAACACTGAAGCTTTCTTT. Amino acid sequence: CASRQIGGENTEAFF.

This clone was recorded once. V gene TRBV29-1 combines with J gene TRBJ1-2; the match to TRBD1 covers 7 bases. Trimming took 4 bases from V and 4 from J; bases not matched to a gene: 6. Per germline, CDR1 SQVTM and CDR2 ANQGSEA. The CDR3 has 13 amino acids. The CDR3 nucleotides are TGCAGCGTTGGGGCAGGGGGAGGCTATGGCTACACCTTC. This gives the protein CSVGAGGGYGYTF.